Following are 29 T cell receptor beta chains from one sample sequenced in a study of cytomegalovirus exposure and HLA in healthy donors. In the PCR, 60 Vbeta and 13 Jbeta primers were used. Assay used: immunoSEQ multiplex PCR; TCRdb lists only in-frame clones, some missing. This table holds tens of thousands of clones, roughly 70% found once. Material for sequencing was PBMCs. All receptors come from a man under 40 in good health and CMV-seronegative.

The chain employs TRBV6-6 and TRBJ2-7; D possibly corresponds to TRBD1 (6 bases). The CDR3 covers 15 residues. Per germline, CDR1 MNHNY and CDR2 SVGAGI (reference sequence). V was shortened by 1 base and J by 6 bases, with 16 bases between the two germline ends. CDR3 region: CASSYLKGEGAEQYF. The CDR3 nucleotides read TGTGCCAGCAGTTACTTGAAGGGGGAAGGGGCCGAGCAGTACTTC.

This clone was picked up a small number of times. Here the CDR3 reads CASSLQQGLNQPQHF. DNA for the CDR3: TGTGCCAGCAGCTTGCAGCAGGGGCTCAATCAGCCCCAGCATTTT. The chain is built from TRBV5-6 and TRBJ1-5, with a tentative D call TRBD1 (6 bases). The V gene lost 1 base and the J gene lost 3 bases, with 11 bases spanning the gap. There are 15 residues in the CDR3. Looked up from germline, CDR1 is SGHDT and CDR2 is YYEEEE.

As regards this clone: Compared with germline, one end of the junction differs, possibly owing to a read error. The CDR3 protein is CAGSQPGQNYQETQYF. In DNA form, the CDR3 reads TGTGCCGGCAGCCAACCCGGACAGAACTACCAAGAGACCCAGTACTTC. The chain recombines TRBV14 with TRBJ2-5; D might be TRBD1 (6 bases). The CDR3 loop spans 16 amino acids. Germline CDR1 and CDR2: SGHDN and FVKESK.

This clone was counted only a few times. The J gene is TRBJ1-2, the V gene TRBV6-5, with TRBD1 as a possible D gene (5 bases). Per germline, CDR1 MNHEY and CDR2 SVGAGI. The V end lost 2 bases, the J end lost 4 bases, and 14 bases lay between the germline ends. The CDR3 has 15 residues. CDR3 loop: CASSYQAGGLYGYTF. In nucleotides, the CDR3 is TGTGCCAGCAGTTACCAAGCCGGGGGTCTCTATGGCTACACCTTC.

This rearrangement joins TRBV6-6 to TRBJ1-1, with TRBD1 identical over 7 bases. CDR3 length: 14 residues. CDR1 and CDR2 from the germline V gene are MNHNY and SVGAGI (reference sequence). V lost 7 bases to trimming and J lost 4 bases; unmatched junction nucleotides: 9. CDR3 residues: CASTGRQGSTEAFF. The CDR3 coding sequence is TGTGCCAGCACCGGTAGACAGGGATCCACTGAAGCTTTCTTT.

V usage is TRBV4-1 and J usage is TRBJ1-1; TRBD1 is a possible D gene (6 bases). Per germline, CDR1 MGHRA and CDR2 YSYEKL. The CDR3 is 15 amino acids. With 1 base removed from V and 1 base from J, the gap between germline ends came to 10 bases. The CDR3 is CASSQADSRNTEAFF. CDR3 DNA: TGCGCCAGCAGCCAAGCGGACAGCCGGAACACTGAAGCTTTCTTT.

This clone came up a few times. The rearrangement joins TRBV7-9 to TRBJ2-3; 8 bases line up with TRBD2. V lost 5 bases, J lost 2 bases, and 6 bases stayed unmatched. Germline V CDR1 and CDR2: SEHNR, FQNEAQ (reference sequence). This CDR3 has 15 amino acids. CDR3 amino acids: CASSLSGMNTDTQYF. In nucleotides, the CDR3 is TGTGCCAGCAGCCTTAGCGGGATGAACACAGATACGCAGTATTTT.

Details on this clone: Within the sample, other DNA sequences also encode this same CDR3. The CDR3 is CASSWTSGGTDTQYF. CDR3 nucleotides: TGTGCCAGCAGTTGGACTAGCGGGGGAACAGATACGCAGTATTTT. The V call is TRBV6-5, the J call TRBJ2-3; 13 bases agree with TRBD2. The CDR3 covers 15 residues. Germline CDR1 is MNHEY and CDR2 is SVGAGI. V gave up 4 bases and J gave up 3 bases; unmatched junction bases: 1.

The chain carries TRBV7-2 and TRBJ2-1, with 7 bases identical to TRBD1. Looked up from germline, CDR1 is SGHTA and CDR2 is FQGNSA. J lost 6 bases, V lost 3 bases, and 11 bases had no gene match. This CDR3 comprises 16 residues. CDR3 sequence: CASSFGTARAGNEQFF. The CDR3 coding sequence is TGTGCCAGCAGCTTCGGGACAGCTCGAGCCGGCAATGAGCAGTTCTTC.

The chain joins TRBV4-2 to TRBJ1-6, with 8 bases lining up with TRBD1. Germline V CDR1 and CDR2: LGHNA, YNFKEQ. This CDR3 spans 17 amino acids. V shed 3 bases, J shed 7 bases, and the junction held 11 bases outside the gene matches. Here the CDR3 reads CASSQVAGQVVNSPLHF. The CDR3 DNA sequence: TGTGCCAGCAGCCAGGTTGCGGGACAGGTCGTCAATTCACCCCTCCACTTT.

The V and J genes are TRBV7-7 and TRBJ2-5; D might be TRBD2 (5 bases). The V gene lost 1 base and the J gene lost 2 bases, with 5 bases spanning the gap. The length of the CDR3 is 13 residues. Germline V gives CDR1 SSHAT, CDR2 FNYEAQ (reference sequence). This chain's CDR3 is CASSLGGQETQYF. The CDR3 DNA reads as TGTGCCAGCAGCTTAGGAGGGCAAGAGACCCAGTACTTC.

The chain employs TRBV28 and TRBJ1-2; possible D gene TRBD1, 6 bases. CDR1 and CDR2 (germline): MDHEN, SYDVKM. The CDR3 spans 14 residues. V gave up 6 bases and J gave up 4 bases, with 15 bases separating them. The CDR3 region is CASSPRGRGYGYTF. DNA for the CDR3: TGTGCCAGCAGCCCTCGGGGCAGGGGCTATGGCTACACCTTC.

The chain combines TRBV29-1 with TRBJ1-4; D gene uncertain. The length of the CDR3 is 14 residues. Looked up from germline, CDR1 is SQVTM and CDR2 is ANQGSEA. V gave up 3 bases and J gave up 8 bases, with 16 bases separating them. The CDR3 reads CSVDRAPGGEKLFF. The CDR3 region has the DNA TGCAGCGTTGACCGGGCTCCTGGAGGGGAAAAACTGTTTTTT.

The chain has TRBV9 and TRBJ1-2; tentatively, D is TRBD1 (6 bases). This CDR3 is 13 amino acids long. Deletions cut 5 bases from V and 8 bases from J, with 16 bases between. Germline V gives CDR1 SGDLS, CDR2 YYNGEE. In DNA form, the CDR3 reads TGTGCCAGCAGTGCCCAGGGGCTAGGGGGCTACACCTTC. This translates into CASSAQGLGGYTF.

The chain uses TRBV7-9 and TRBJ1-1; no firm D call. Germline V CDR1 and CDR2: SEHNR, FQNEAQ (reference sequence). The V and J ends lost 1 base and 8 bases respectively, with 8 bases between them. The length of the CDR3 is 12 residues. The CDR3 sequence: CASSLDNPEAFF. DNA of the CDR3: TGTGCCAGCAGCTTAGACAATCCAGAAGCTTTCTTT.

V and J are TRBV19 and TRBJ1-1, with D possibly TRBD1 on 5 matching bases. Germline assignment: CDR1 LNHDA and CDR2 SQIVND (reference sequence). This CDR3 contains 13 residues. V lost 6 bases, J lost 6 bases, and 14 bases lay in between. The DNA for the CDR3 is TGTGCCAGTAGCCCCGATAGGGGCTCTGAAGCTTTCTTT. Amino acid sequence: CASSPDRGSEAFF.

On this clone: The junction departs from germline at one end; a sequencing error may be responsible. V usage is TRBV5-6 and J usage is TRBJ2-7, with 7 nucleotides matching TRBD2. CDR1 and CDR2 from the germline V gene are SGHDT and YYEEEE. The CDR3 length is 15 residues. The CDR3 reads CSSSRSRPGGYEQYF. CDR3 DNA sequence: TGTTCCAGCAGCAGGTCCAGGCCGGGAGGCTACGAGCAGTACTTC. The entire variable domain, with the rest obtained from reference TRBV5-6 and TRBJ2-7, is as follows: DAGVTQSPTHLIKTRGQQVTLRCSPKSGHDTVSWYQQALGQGPQFIFQYYEEEERQRGNFPDRFSGHQFPNYSSELNVNALLLGDSALYLCSSSRSRPGGYEQYFGPGTRLTVT.

V gene TRBV28 combines with J gene TRBJ2-1, with 10 bases identical to TRBD2. This CDR3 has 16 amino acids. V was clipped by 0 bases and J by 6 bases; unmatched bases: 5. Germline values: CDR1 MDHEN, CDR2 SYDVKM. The CDR3 loop reads CASSLWAGTSANEQFF. CDR3 DNA: TGTGCCAGCAGTTTATGGGCAGGGACTAGCGCCAATGAGCAGTTCTTC.

The CDR3 DNA is TGTGCCATCAGTGAGTCGACAGTTGAAGCTTTCTTT. Amino acids: CAISESTVEAFF. This chain links TRBV10-3 with TRBJ1-1; TRBD1 is a possible D gene (5 bases). The CDR3 consists of 12 residues. The V gene lost 0 bases and the J gene lost 7 bases, with 6 bases spanning the gap. Germline lookup yields CDR1 ENHRY and CDR2 SYGVKD.

This clone was seen more than once but under ten times. The rearrangement uses TRBV7-3 and TRBJ2-1; 8 nucleotides agree with TRBD2. CDR1 and CDR2 from the germline V gene are SGHTA and FQGTGA. The CDR3 consists of 12 residues. V shed 2 bases, J shed 15 bases, and the junction held 6 bases outside the gene matches. The CDR3 is CASSLASGSPFF. The CDR3 region has the DNA TGTGCCAGCAGCTTAGCGAGCGGGAGCCCGTTCTTC.

The genes are TRBV6-1 and TRBJ2-5, with 13 bases matching TRBD2. V lost 4 bases and J lost 4; bases outside the gene matches: 6. The CDR3 runs to 16 residues. CDR1 and CDR2 from the germline V gene are MNHNS and SASEGT. The CDR3 reads CASSGRTSGSVETQYF. CDR3 bases: TGTGCCAGCAGTGGACGGACTAGCGGGAGTGTAGAGACCCAGTACTTC.

This clone has just a few counts. This chain links TRBV20-1 with TRBJ2-5; D might be TRBD2 (6 bases). Deletions cut 6 bases from V and 8 bases from J, with 13 bases between. The CDR3 has 11 residues. CDR1 is DFQATT, CDR2 SNEGSKA, per germline (reference sequence). The CDR3 DNA is TGCAGTGCGCCGATCGGGGGTACCCAGTACTTC. It encodes CSAPIGGTQYF.

The rearrangement links TRBV9 to TRBJ2-6; the D gene is possibly TRBD1 (5 bases). Trimming took 2 bases from V and 2 from J, leaving 14 bases between them. The CDR3 contains 17 residues. Germline-derived CDR1 and CDR2 are SGDLS and YYNGEE. The CDR3 nucleotides are TGTGCCAGCAGCGTGAGGTCAGGGCTACCTGGGGCCAACGTCCTGACTTTC. Translated, it gives CASSVRSGLPGANVLTF.

The chain carries TRBV2 and TRBJ1-2; D is unclear. Germline CDR1 and CDR2: SNHLY and FYNNEI. V was pared by 3 bases and J by 6 bases, with 11 bases between. This CDR3 contains 13 residues. CDR3 bases: TGTGCCAGCAGTGACGGGGTTGAGGATGGCTACACCTTC. Amino acid sequence: CASSDGVEDGYTF.

This chain connects TRBV9 to TRBJ2-5, with 7 bases matching TRBD1. Germline V CDR1 and CDR2: SGDLS, YYNGEE. Unmatched junction bases numbered 5, after V lost 0 bases and J lost 0 bases. This CDR3 is built from 16 residues. DNA for the CDR3: TGTGCCAGCAGCGTAGGAGGGGGCCGGTACCAAGAGACCCAGTACTTC. It encodes CASSVGGGRYQETQYF.

The J gene is TRBJ1-3, the V gene TRBV5-6, with D perhaps TRBD1 (6 bases). Per germline, CDR1 SGHDT and CDR2 YYEEEE. Trimming removed 0 bases at V and 0 bases at J, with 13 bases between. The CDR3 is 17 residues long. The CDR3: CASSLEQGPSSGNTIYF. Written as DNA, the CDR3 is TGTGCCAGCAGCTTGGAACAGGGCCCCTCCTCTGGAAACACCATATATTTT.

This chain links TRBV18 with TRBJ1-5; possibly TRBD1 for D (5 bases). This CDR3 comprises 16 residues. Deletions cut 0 bases from V and 2 bases from J, with 11 bases between. Germline V CDR1 and CDR2: KGHSH, LQKENI. CDR3 bases: TGTGCCAGCTCACCACCGGGGGGAGGAGGCAATCAGCCCCAGCATTTT. Translating it yields CASSPPGGGGNQPQHF.

A few counts support this clone. V gene TRBV5-4 combines with J gene TRBJ1-5; a possible D gene is TRBD1 (5 bases). V lost 7 bases, J lost 4 bases, and 18 bases lay in between. Germline V gene lookup returns CDR1 SGHNT and CDR2 YYREEE (reference sequence). CDR3 size: 15 residues. The CDR3 region is CASSLGGGANQPQHF. In DNA form, the CDR3 reads TGTGCCAGCTCACTTGGGGGAGGGGCAAATCAGCCCCAGCATTTT.

This chain connects TRBV9 to TRBJ2-1, with TRBD2 as a possible D gene (5 bases). CDR1 and CDR2 from the germline V gene are SGDLS and YYNGEE. The CDR3 has 11 residues. Between the trimmed V and J ends, which lost 5 bases and 9 bases, there was a span of 9 bases. The CDR3, as DNA: TGTGCCAGCAGTCTAGCCGGTGAGCAGTTCTTC. Translated: CASSLAGEQFF.